Each of the 20 T cell receptor beta chains below was sequenced from the same sample in a study of circulating tumor DNA in untreated peripheral T-cell lymphoma. Method: immunoSEQ multiplex PCR; TCRdb's copy keeps in-frame clones and lacks some. Of about 2,200 clones in the sample, around 63% are singletons; the top ten hold 17%. Sequencing was done on a sample of tumor tissue. All receptors come from a human donor with peripheral T-cell lymphoma.

The J gene is TRBJ2-5, the V gene TRBV28, with no clear D. Germline assignment: CDR1 MDHEN and CDR2 SYDVKM. This CDR3 is 13 amino acids long. Trimming pared 3 bases from V and 3 bases from J, leaving 8 bases between. The CDR3 spells CASSLVRKETQYF. CDR3 bases: TGTGCCAGCAGTTTGGTCAGGAAAGAGACCCAGTACTTC.

V and J are TRBV5-1 and TRBJ2-7; 7 bases map to TRBD1. J gave up 6 bases and V 4 bases, and 13 bases lay outside the gene matches. The CDR3 contains 15 residues. Germline V gene lookup returns CDR1 SGHRS and CDR2 YFSETQ. The CDR3 DNA reads TGCGCCAGCAGCATTGGACAGGCCCTTTGGGCCGAGCAGTACTTC. This sequence encodes CASSIGQALWAEQYF.

The CDR3, as DNA: TGTGCCACCAGCGGCCTAGCGGGGCGCACCGGGGAGCTGTTTTTT. It encodes CATSGLAGRTGELFF. This chain links TRBV15 with TRBJ2-2, with TRBD2 matching 9 bases. The CDR3 contains 15 residues. V was pared by 5 bases and J by 4 bases, with 5 bases of the junction left unmatched. CDR1 and CDR2 (germline): LNHNV, YYDKDF (reference sequence). The full variable domain, rest sourced from reference TRBV15 and TRBJ2-2, is DAMVIQNPRYQVTQFGKPVTLSCSQTLNHNVMYWYQQKSSQAPKLLFHYYDKDFNNEADTPDNFQSRRPNTSFCFLDIRSPGLGDTAMYLCATSGLAGRTGELFFGEGSRLTVL.

The chain has TRBV15 and TRBJ1-4; D gene unclear. The germline V gene encodes CDR1 LNHNV and CDR2 YYDKDF (reference sequence). V was clipped by 3 bases and J by 0 bases, with 11 bases between them. The CDR3 is 16 amino acids. The CDR3 is CATSSDISATNEKLFF. CDR3 DNA sequence: TGTGCCACCAGCAGTGACATATCTGCAACTAATGAAAAACTGTTTTTT. The full variable domain, with the rest looked up from reference TRBV15 and TRBJ1-4, is DAMVIQNPRYQVTQFGKPVTLSCSQTLNHNVMYWYQQKSSQAPKLLFHYYDKDFNNEADTPDNFQSRRPNTSFCFLDIRSPGLGDTAMYLCATSSDISATNEKLFFGSGTQLSVL.

This clone was seen only a few times. V and J are TRBV19 and TRBJ1-1; TRBD1 matches at 7 bases. CDR1 and CDR2 (germline): LNHDA, SQIVND (reference sequence). The CDR3 totals 17 residues. V gave up 7 bases and J gave up 1 base; unmatched junction bases: 15. CDR3 region: CASTQSPGQRANTEAFF. The CDR3 DNA reads as TGTGCCAGTACCCAATCACCGGGACAGAGGGCGAACACTGAAGCTTTCTTT.

The V and J genes are TRBV7-5 and TRBJ1-5. TRBV7-5 counts as a pseudogene. This CDR3 contains 14 residues. CDR3 DNA sequence: TGTGCCAGCAGCTTAGGGGACGGGAATCAGCCCCAGCATTTT. The encoded protein is CASSLGDGNQPQHF.

The rearrangement joins TRBV7-6 to TRBJ1-1, with D possibly being TRBD1 (5 bases). The V gene's germline CDR1 is SGHVS and CDR2 FNYEAQ. The V gene lost 5 bases and the J gene lost 1 base, with 14 bases spanning the gap. This CDR3 has 15 amino acids. The CDR3 DNA is TGTGCCAGCAGCGCTTCGACAGTGAGGAACACTGAAGCTTTCTTT. Its protein product is CASSASTVRNTEAFF.

This chain connects TRBV14 to TRBJ1-1, with D hard to call. Deletions cut 2 bases from V and 10 bases from J, with 14 bases between. This CDR3 contains 13 residues. CDR1 and CDR2 (germline): SGHDN, FVKESK. The CDR3 protein is CASSQIIGNLAFF. The CDR3 nucleotides read TGTGCCAGCAGCCAAATTATAGGGAATCTAGCTTTCTTT.

The chain has TRBV15 and TRBJ2-1, with D tentatively TRBD2 (6 bases). CDR1 is LNHNV, CDR2 YYDKDF, per germline (reference sequence). CDR3 length equals 14 residues. Trimming cost V 8 bases and J 7 bases, with 18 bases left between them. The CDR3 sequence: CATSPGGSPNEQFF. CDR3 in DNA: TGTGCCACCTCCCCCGGGGGTAGCCCGAATGAGCAGTTCTTC.

The sample holds a few counts of this clone. The V and J genes are TRBV28 and TRBJ1-1; the D gene is possibly TRBD1 (5 bases). V lost 5 bases and J 5 bases, leaving 9 bases between the germline ends. This CDR3 contains 12 residues. Per the germline V gene, CDR1 is MDHEN and CDR2 is SYDVKM. In DNA form, the CDR3 reads TGTGCCAGCAGTGACTACAGGACTGAAGCTTTCTTT. It translates to CASSDYRTEAFF.

The chain employs TRBV30 and TRBJ2-1, with TRBD2 identical over 8 bases. The CDR3 has 15 residues. The junction had 5 bases not matched to a gene; V was cut back by 1 base and J by 3 bases. From germline, CDR1 is GTSNPN and CDR2 SVGIG (reference sequence). In DNA form, the CDR3 reads TGTGCCTGGAGTGGGACTAGCAGGAGCTACAATGAGCAGTTCTTC. Translating it yields CAWSGTSRSYNEQFF.

This rearrangement joins TRBV6-1 to TRBJ2-7, with D unresolved. Germline V lookup: CDR1 MNHNS, CDR2 SASEGT. The germline V and J ends were trimmed by 1 base and 3 bases, with 7 bases remaining between them. This CDR3 region has 13 residues. The CDR3 loop is CASSEGNNYEQYF. For the CDR3, the DNA is TGTGCCAGCAGTGAAGGTAACAACTACGAGCAGTACTTC.

The V and J genes are TRBV19 and TRBJ2-1; D is undetermined. Germline-derived CDR1 and CDR2 are LNHDA and SQIVND (reference sequence). The V end was cut by 5 bases, the J end by 5 bases, with 10 bases between. The CDR3 has 13 residues. The CDR3 DNA is TGTGCCAGTAGTCGGTCACAGAACAATGAGCAGTTCTTC. It yields the protein CASSRSQNNEQFF. The whole variable domain, remainder taken from reference TRBV19 and TRBJ2-1, is DGGITQSPKYLFRKEGQNVTLSCEQNLNHDAMYWYRQDPGQGLRLIYYSQIVNDFQKGDIAEGYSVSREKKESFPLTVTSAQKNPTAFYLCASSRSQNNEQFFGPGTRLTVL.

V usage is TRBV11-3 and J usage is TRBJ2-7; the D gene could be TRBD1 or TRBD2 (5 bases each). Trimming shortened V by 5 bases and J by 6 bases, and 17 bases separated the two germline ends. The CDR3 has 14 amino acids. Germline assignment: CDR1 SGHNT and CDR2 YENEEA. The CDR3, as DNA: TGTGCCAGCAGCCTCGTCTCGGACGGGGCCGAGCAGTACTTC. The encoded protein is CASSLVSDGAEQYF.

DNA of the CDR3: TGCGCCAGCAGCAGTGGGGCAGGGGACGGCACTGAAGCTTTCTTT. This gives the protein CASSSGAGDGTEAFF. The chain joins TRBV5-1 to TRBJ1-1; D possibly corresponds to TRBD1 (6 bases). Germline V gene sequence: CDR1 SGHRS, CDR2 YFSETQ. V was trimmed by 4 bases and J by 4 bases, leaving 17 bases between them. This CDR3 has 15 amino acids.

The rearrangement links TRBV10-2 to TRBJ2-7; 8 nucleotides line up with TRBD1. Germline values: CDR1 WSHSY, CDR2 SAAADI. CDR3 size: 13 residues. V lost 7 bases and J lost 2; bases outside the gene matches: 4. CDR3 loop: CASKGQGPYEQYF. The CDR3 bases are TGCGCCAGCAAAGGACAGGGACCCTACGAGCAGTACTTC.

The chain recombines TRBV19 with TRBJ1-1, with a weak D call TRBD1 (5 bases). This CDR3 contains 14 residues. Deletions cut 6 bases from V and 1 base from J, with 12 bases between. Germline V gives CDR1 LNHDA, CDR2 SQIVND (reference sequence). CDR3 region: CASSGHSGNTEAFF. CDR3 coding DNA: TGTGCCAGTAGCGGACATAGTGGGAACACTGAAGCTTTCTTT. Using reference TRBV19 and TRBJ1-1 for the parts outside the CDR3, the full variable domain is DGGITQSPKYLFRKEGQNVTLSCEQNLNHDAMYWYRQDPGQGLRLIYYSQIVNDFQKGDIAEGYSVSREKKESFPLTVTSAQKNPTAFYLCASSGHSGNTEAFFGQGTRLTVV.

The chain recombines TRBV9 with TRBJ2-5, with D hard to call. This CDR3 is built from 14 residues. V was cut by 9 bases and J by 1 base, with 16 bases left in between. Per the germline V gene, CDR1 is SGDLS and CDR2 is YYNGEE. CDR3: CATPLWPGQETQYF. The CDR3 DNA reads as TGTGCCACCCCGCTCTGGCCTGGCCAAGAGACCCAGTACTTC.

In DNA, the CDR3 is TGTGCCAGCAGTGACCCCGGACTAGGGATCACTGAAGCTTTCTTT. This codes for CASSDPGLGITEAFF. The chain links TRBV25-1 to TRBJ1-1; unclear D gene. The CDR3 length is 15 residues. Germline values: CDR1 MGHDK, CDR2 SYGVNS. Trimming cost V 3 bases and J 4 bases, with 15 bases left between them.

This chain connects TRBV7-5 to TRBJ1-5. TRBV7-5 constitutes a pseudogene. The CDR3 has 15 amino acids. The CDR3 nucleotides are TGTGCCAGCAGCTTTCTTGGGGAATCCAATCAGCCCCAGCATTTT. It yields the protein CASSFLGESNQPQHF.